The subject of this entry is one TCR beta chain. Cells designated naive CD8 were CD45RO-negative and were positively selected for CCR7, with terminally differentiated effector memory CD45RA+ cells excluded. The protocol was immunoSEQ multiplex PCR, while the TCRdb copy is restricted to in-frame clones and leaves out a portion. Among 1.5 million to 2.5 million clones listed, approximately 94% were seen once. The data stem from a study of shared clonotypes between healthy human individuals. The CDR3 has 12 amino acids. Trimming stripped 5 bases from V and 6 bases from J, with 9 bases between. CDR1 and CDR2 from the germline V gene are SGHNT and YENEEA.

The sequenced material came from naive CD8+ T cells sorted from blood. The V gene is TRBV11-3, the J gene TRBJ2-3, with D perhaps TRBD2 (6 bases). The TCR comes from a man between 18 and 29 years old in good health. The CDR3 sequence: CASSPGGDTQYF. The DNA of the CDR3 is TGTGCCAGCAGCCCTGGGGGGGATACGCAGTATTTT.